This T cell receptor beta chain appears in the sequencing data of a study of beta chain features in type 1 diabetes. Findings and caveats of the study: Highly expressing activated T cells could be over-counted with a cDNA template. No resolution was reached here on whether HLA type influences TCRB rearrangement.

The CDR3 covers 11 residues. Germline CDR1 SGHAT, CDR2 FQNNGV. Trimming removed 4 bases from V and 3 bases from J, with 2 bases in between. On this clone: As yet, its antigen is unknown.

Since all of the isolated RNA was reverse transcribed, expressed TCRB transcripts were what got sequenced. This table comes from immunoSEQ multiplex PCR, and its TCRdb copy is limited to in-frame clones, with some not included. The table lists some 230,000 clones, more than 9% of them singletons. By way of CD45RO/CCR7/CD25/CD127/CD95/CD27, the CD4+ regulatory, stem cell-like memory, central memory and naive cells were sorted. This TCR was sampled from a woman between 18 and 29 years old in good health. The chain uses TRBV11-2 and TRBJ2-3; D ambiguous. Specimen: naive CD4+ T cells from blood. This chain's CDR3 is CASSSTDTQYF. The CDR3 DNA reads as TGTGCCAGCAGCTCGACAGATACGCAGTATTTT.